The rows below give T cell receptor beta chains drawn from one sample of a study of a mutant IDH1 vaccine in newly diagnosed glioma. Assay used: immunoSEQ multiplex PCR; TCRdb lists only in-frame clones, some missing. The data hold approximately 88,000 clones, with just under 80% observed a single time. The sample in question was PBMCs, obtained from a glioma patient treated with radiotherapy, temozolomide or both. These receptors were collected from a man aged 35 to 55 with glioma. Both conserved end residues are part of each CDR3. A D gene is named only where the DNA matches it firmly. Clone size appears in some rows only: once, few, many, or a class for an expanded clone.

size	V	J	D	DNA	CDR3
NA	TRBV4-3	TRBJ2-7	NA	TGCGCCAGCAGCCAACACACAGGGGGGGTGTCCTACGAGCAGTACTTC	CASSQHTGGVSYEQYF
NA	TRBV4-3	TRBJ2-1	TRBD1	TGCGCCAGCAGCCAAAGAAAGACAGGGGTTGAGCAGTTCTTC	CASSQRKTGVEQFF
NA	TRBV27	TRBJ1-5	NA	TGTGCCAGCAGTTTATTTAGCAATCAGCCCCAGCATTTT	CASSLFSNQPQHF
NA	TRBV4-3	TRBJ2-7	NA	TGCGCCAGCAGCCAAGGACGAGGGGGCTACGAGCAGTACTTC	CASSQGRGGYEQYF
NA	TRBV9	TRBJ1-2	NA	TGTGCCAGCAGCGTAGCTACAAACCTGAACTATGGCTACACCTTC	CASSVATNLNYGYTF
once	TRBV6-5	TRBJ2-7	TRBD1	TGTGCCAGCAGTCCGGGACAGGGTCAATACGAGCAGTACTTC	CASSPGQGQYEQYF
NA	TRBV4-3	TRBJ1-1	NA	TGCGCCAGCAGCCAAGGGAGGGCCACTGAAGCTTTCTTT	CASSQGRATEAFF
once	TRBV7-6	TRBJ1-5	NA	TGTGCCAGCAGCCCTGGGGGAGGGGGTTTGGGTCAGCCCCAGCATTTT	CASSPGGGGLGQPQHF
NA	TRBV29-1	TRBJ2-1	TRBD1	TGCAGCGTTCTCGGACAGGGGATCACTAATGAGCAGTTCTTC	CSVLGQGITNEQFF
NA	TRBV30	TRBJ1-1	NA	TGTGCCTGGAGTGTGGATCCGGGGAACACTGAAGCTTTCTTT	CAWSVDPGNTEAFF
NA	TRBV29-1	TRBJ2-5	NA	TGCAGCGTTGACCCGGGGACCCAAGAGACCCAGTACTTC	CSVDPGTQETQYF
few	TRBV7-7	TRBJ2-5	NA	TGTGCTAGCAGCTGGAAAGAGACCCAGTACTTC	CASSWKETQYF
many	TRBV5-4	TRBJ2-7	NA	TGTGCCAGCAGCTTAGGGGGGGGAGACGAGCAGTACTTC	CASSLGGGDEQYF
NA	TRBV7-2	TRBJ2-1	NA	TGTGCCAGCAGCTTAGCGGGCGGGAAAAATGAGCAGTTCTTC	CASSLAGGKNEQFF
NA	TRBV10-2	TRBJ1-2	TRBD1	TGCGCCAGCAGACGGGGGACAGGGGAGTATGGCTACACCTTC	CASRRGTGEYGYTF
many	TRBV19	TRBJ2-1	NA	TGTGCCAGTAGTATGGGCCGGTTATACAATGAGCAGTTCTTC	CASSMGRLYNEQFF
once	TRBV30	TRBJ2-7	NA	TGTGCCTGGAGTGACGGGGAGGGGGCGCTCCCTCGTGAGCAGTACTTC	CAWSDGEGALPREQYF
NA	TRBV5-4	TRBJ2-5	NA	TGTGCCAGCAGCTTGGGTGGATTAGGAGGGGGCGGAGAGACCCAGTACTTC	CASSLGGLGGGGETQYF
NA	TRBV27	TRBJ1-5	NA	TGTGCCAGCAGTTTTTCGATAAGAGATCAGCCCCAGCATTTT	CASSFSIRDQPQHF
few	TRBV25-1	TRBJ2-3	NA	TGTGCCAGCAGTGAATCGCCCAAGACGCAGTATTTT	CASSESPKTQYF
NA	TRBV18	TRBJ1-1	NA	TGTGCCAGCTCAAGGGCAGGGAACACTGAAGCTTTCTTT	CASSRAGNTEAFF
NA	TRBV6-1	TRBJ1-1	NA	TGTGCCAGCACCATGCGAGGGGGTGTCACTGAAGCTTTCTTT	CASTMRGGVTEAFF
many	TRBV7-3	TRBJ2-7	NA	TGTGCCAGCAGCGCCCCCTTCCTAGCAGTCCACTACGAGCAGTACTTC	CASSAPFLAVHYEQYF
few	TRBV11-2	TRBJ1-1	NA	TGTGCCAGCAGCTTAGGAGGGAGGGATGAAGCTTTCTTT	CASSLGGRDEAFF
once	TRBV7-2	TRBJ1-5	NA	TGTGCCAGCAGCTCATTGGGCGTTGGCAATCAGCCCCAGCATTTT	CASSSLGVGNQPQHF
NA	TRBV4-3	TRBJ1-3	NA	TGCGCCAGCAGCCACAATCCAGGGGTGACAAACACCATATATTTT	CASSHNPGVTNTIYF
NA	TRBV29-1	TRBJ2-3	NA	TGCAGCGTTGAAGATCGGGGGAGGACAGATACGCAGTATTTT	CSVEDRGRTDTQYF
many	TRBV7-7	TRBJ2-1	NA	TGTGCTAGCAGCTCGACTCTACAGGGTGAGCAGTTCTTC	CASSSTLQGEQFF
NA	TRBV6-1	TRBJ2-3	NA	TGTGCCAGCAGTGAACTAGCGATGATAGTTACAGATACGCAGTATTTT	CASSELAMIVTDTQYF
NA	TRBV6-6	TRBJ2-5	NA	TGTGCCAGCAGTTACGGGCTGGGAGAGACCCAGTACTTC	CASSYGLGETQYF
few	TRBV6-5	TRBJ1-2	NA	TGTGCCAGCAGGACACGGGGGAGGTATGGCTACACCTTC	CASRTRGRYGYTF